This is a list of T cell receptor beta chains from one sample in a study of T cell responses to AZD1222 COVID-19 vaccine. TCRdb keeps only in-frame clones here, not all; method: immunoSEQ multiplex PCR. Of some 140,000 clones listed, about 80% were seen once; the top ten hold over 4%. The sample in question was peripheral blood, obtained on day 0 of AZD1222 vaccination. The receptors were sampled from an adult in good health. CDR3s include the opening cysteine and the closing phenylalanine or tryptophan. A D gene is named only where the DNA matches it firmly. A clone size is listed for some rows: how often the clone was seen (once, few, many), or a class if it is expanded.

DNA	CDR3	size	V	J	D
TGTGCCAGCAGCTTCGGGGGAATGGGACAGTCTAATGAAAAACTGTTTTTT	CASSFGGMGQSNEKLFF	-	TRBV5-6	TRBJ1-4	TRBD1
TGTGCCTGGAGTGAGGGCGGCTCCGGTCAGCCCCAGCATTTT	CAWSEGGSGQPQHF	-	TRBV30	TRBJ1-5	-
TGTGCCAGTGCTAAAGGGGGGCGCCTGAGTGAAAAACTGTTTTTT	CASAKGGRLSEKLFF	few	TRBV19	TRBJ1-4	-
TGTGCCAGCAGACGGGGACTAGCGGGGGGGCGTGAGGAGACCCAGTACTTC	CASRRGLAGGREETQYF	-	TRBV13	TRBJ2-5	TRBD2
TGTGCCAGCAGTTTAGGGGTGCTTTATAACACTGAAGCTTTCTTT	CASSLGVLYNTEAFF	-	TRBV28	TRBJ1-1	-
TGTGCCAGCAGTTATAGGGACAGGGGTTACGAGCAGTACTTC	CASSYRDRGYEQYF	-	TRBV6-5	TRBJ2-7	TRBD1
TGTGCCAGCTCACCACCTCGGGGAGTGGGCCCTAACTATGGCTACACCTTC	CASSPPRGVGPNYGYTF	-	TRBV18	TRBJ1-2	-
TGTGCCAGCCTAGGGGCTTTGAGGAACGGCTACACCTTC	CASLGALRNGYTF	-	TRBV28	TRBJ1-2	-
TGTGCCAGCAGCACCACCCGGACGGTCTACGAGCAGTACTTC	CASSTTRTVYEQYF	few	TRBV28	TRBJ2-7	-
TGTGCCAGCACCCTAGAAGTGGACAGGGGTAATCAGCCCCAGCATTTT	CASTLEVDRGNQPQHF	once	TRBV7-2	TRBJ1-5	TRBD1
TGTGCCAGCAGCTTCCGGCAGGGGACCTACGAGCAGTACTTC	CASSFRQGTYEQYF	-	TRBV13	TRBJ2-7	-
TGTGCCAGCAGCCCCCGGGGAGGGACCGTTGAAAGTGGCTACACCTTC	CASSPRGGTVESGYTF	-	TRBV9	TRBJ1-2	-
TGTGCCAGCAGCTTAGAGGTGCGGGGAGGACTGTTTTTT	CASSLEVRGGLFF	-	TRBV11-2	TRBJ1-4	-
TGTGCCAGCAGCTTTTTACAGGCCCTATTAGGGTATGGCTACACCTTC	CASSFLQALLGYGYTF	-	TRBV7-9	TRBJ1-2	-
TGTGCCAGTACTAAACAGGGGGCGGCCTTTGAAGCTTTCTTT	CASTKQGAAFEAFF	-	TRBV28	TRBJ1-1	TRBD1
TGTGCCAGCAGCCCACCGGGACCAAGGAATTACGAGCAGTACTTC	CASSPPGPRNYEQYF	-	TRBV3-1/TRBV3-2	TRBJ2-7	-
TGTGCCAGCAGTGATGGCAGGGATCAGCCCCAGCATTTT	CASSDGRDQPQHF	-	TRBV6-1	TRBJ1-5	-
TGTGCCACCAGCCGGGACGCTAGCAATCAGCCCCAGCATTTT	CATSRDASNQPQHF	-	TRBV24-1	TRBJ1-5	-
TGCGCCAGCAGCTCTAGCCGGACAGGGGGGCACCCCACAGATACGCAGTATTTT	CASSSSRTGGHPTDTQYF	-	TRBV4-1	TRBJ2-3	TRBD1
TGTGCCAGCAGCTTAAGATCAGGCATAGGTCCAGATACGCAGTATTTT	CASSLRSGIGPDTQYF	few	TRBV7-3	TRBJ2-3	-
TGTGCCAGCAGTCTCGACAGAACAACTAATGAAAAACTGTTTTTT	CASSLDRTTNEKLFF	-	TRBV28	TRBJ1-4	-
TGTGCCAGCAGCTTAGGGGGGACAGGGGGCTCCTACGAGCAGTACTTC	CASSLGGTGGSYEQYF	-	TRBV7-2	TRBJ2-7	TRBD1
TGTGCCAGCACCTCGGGACAGCTCAGAGAGCAGTTCTTC	CASTSGQLREQFF	once	TRBV6-5	TRBJ2-1	TRBD1
TGTGCCAGCAGCTTGGGGCAGCGGAACACTGAAGCTTTCTTT	CASSLGQRNTEAFF	once	TRBV5-4	TRBJ1-1	-
TGTGCCAGCAGTGTAAGACAGGAGCTCGACGAGCAGTACTTC	CASSVRQELDEQYF	-	TRBV2	TRBJ2-7	-
TGTGCCAGCAGCACCGGGACCCCCCGCGATCAGCCCCAGCATTTT	CASSTGTPRDQPQHF	-	TRBV6-5	TRBJ1-5	-
TGTGCCAGCAGCTTAGATCTTGGGGAACCCGGGGAGCTGTTTTTT	CASSLDLGEPGELFF	-	TRBV7-8	TRBJ2-2	-
TGTGCCAGCAGTTACGCGACAATGAACACTGAAGCTTTCTTT	CASSYATMNTEAFF	-	TRBV6-5	TRBJ1-1	-
TGTGCCAGCAGCCTCCTTTGGGACACTCGAAATTACAATGAGCAGTTCTTC	CASSLLWDTRNYNEQFF	-	TRBV3-1/TRBV3-2	TRBJ2-1	-
TGTGCCACCAGCAGAGAATGGGGGAGCAATCAGCCCCAGCATTTT	CATSREWGSNQPQHF	-	TRBV15	TRBJ1-5	-
TGTGCCAGCAGCCAATCGGGGGATACTAACTATGGCTACACCTTC	CASSQSGDTNYGYTF	-	TRBV16	TRBJ1-2	-
TGCGCCAGCAGCGTAGCCGGGACAGGGGTTCGCTACGAGCAGTACTTC	CASSVAGTGVRYEQYF	-	TRBV5-1	TRBJ2-7	TRBD1
TGTGCCTGGAGTAAGAAGGGAATGAACACTGAAGCTTTCTTT	CAWSKKGMNTEAFF	-	TRBV30	TRBJ1-1	-
TGTGCCAGCAGCCGGTCGGGACAGGGAAGCTATGGCTACACCTTC	CASSRSGQGSYGYTF	-	TRBV14	TRBJ1-2	TRBD1
TGTGCCAGCAGCCCGGGACAGGGGGCTTCTCGCGAGCAGTACTTC	CASSPGQGASREQYF	once	TRBV3-1/TRBV3-2	TRBJ2-7	TRBD1
TGTGCCAGCAGCGTTAGAGTGGTTTTGGGAGGGGAACCCACCCCAACTGAAGCTTTCTTT	CASSVRVVLGGEPTPTEAFF	-	TRBV7-8	TRBJ1-1	-
TGTGCCAGTACCCGGACAGGGGATCAGCCCCAGCATTTT	CASTRTGDQPQHF	-	TRBV19	TRBJ1-5	TRBD1
TGTGCCAGCAGCTTAGACCCAGCGGGGAACACAGATACGCAGTATTTT	CASSLDPAGNTDTQYF	-	TRBV7-6	TRBJ2-3	TRBD2
TGTGCCAGTAGTCGTCCCGGGACAGGGAACGGCTACACCTTC	CASSRPGTGNGYTF	-	TRBV19	TRBJ1-2	TRBD1
TGTGCCAGCGGACTTAGGGGGGACTACAATGAGCAGTTCTTC	CASGLRGDYNEQFF	-	TRBV5-4	TRBJ2-1	-
TGTGCCAGCAGTTCCCTTCTCGGAGGGGAAGGTAGAAGCAATCAGCCCCAGCATTTT	CASSSLLGGEGRSNQPQHF	-	TRBV6-2/TRBV6-3	TRBJ1-5	-
TGTGCCAGCAGCTTACGGCGATGGGACAATGAGCAGTTCTTC	CASSLRRWDNEQFF	once	TRBV7-3	TRBJ2-1	-
TGTGCCAGCAGTTCCGGGACTAGCGGACAAGAGACCCAGTACTTC	CASSSGTSGQETQYF	few	TRBV5-4	TRBJ2-5	TRBD2
TGTGCCAGCAGTTTCGATAGGAATTCACCCCTCCACTTT	CASSFDRNSPLHF	-	TRBV27	TRBJ1-6	-
TGTGCCAGCAGCCTCACCCGGGATTTGGTTTCCACCCTCCACTTT	CASSLTRDLVSTLHF	-	TRBV6-5	TRBJ1-6	-
TGTGCCAGCAGCCAAGGGATGACCGGGGAGCTGTTTTTT	CASSQGMTGELFF	-	TRBV7-9	TRBJ2-2	-
TGTGCCAGTAGTCCGCAGGGAGACACCGGGGAGCTGTTTTTT	CASSPQGDTGELFF	-	TRBV19	TRBJ2-2	-
TGTGCCAGCAGCCAGAGGGAGACAGGGAGCTCCTACAATGAGCAGTTCTTC	CASSQRETGSSYNEQFF	-	TRBV27	TRBJ2-1	TRBD1
TGTGCCTGGACGGTGGCAAACACTGAAGCTTTCTTT	CAWTVANTEAFF	-	TRBV30	TRBJ1-1	-
TGTGCCAGCAGCCCATCTCTAGGCCGGGGGTCCTATGGCTACACCTTC	CASSPSLGRGSYGYTF	-	TRBV5-5	TRBJ1-2	-
TGTGCCAGCAGCTTTTGGGGGATTAATGAAAAACTGTTTTTT	CASSFWGINEKLFF	once	TRBV7-2	TRBJ1-4	-
TGTGCCAGCAGTCCGGACCAACTAGCTGAAGCTTTCTTT	CASSPDQLAEAFF	few	TRBV2	TRBJ1-1	-
TGTGCCAGCAGCGGCCGGGACAGGGATAATTCACCCCTCCACTTT	CASSGRDRDNSPLHF	-	TRBV5-4	TRBJ1-6	TRBD1
TGTGCCAGCAGTGGGTTACAGGCCCTCTACGAGCAGTACTTC	CASSGLQALYEQYF	-	TRBV2	TRBJ2-7	-
TGTGCCAGCAGTTCGTCGGGACAGTCCTACGAGCAGTACTTC	CASSSSGQSYEQYF	-	TRBV6-5	TRBJ2-7	TRBD1
TGTGCCAGCAGTGGTTACAGGGGCACTATCACAGATACGCAGTATTTT	CASSGYRGTITDTQYF	-	TRBV6-1	TRBJ2-3	TRBD1
TGTGCCAGCAGCCGCCAGATGAACACTGAAGCTTTCTTT	CASSRQMNTEAFF	-	TRBV14	TRBJ1-1	-
TGCGCCAGCACCATTGGTGGGCGGAGCACAGATACGCAGTATTTT	CASTIGGRSTDTQYF	-	TRBV5-1	TRBJ2-3	-